The count of the clone carrying this TCR beta chain is one. Its antigen is as yet unknown. The sample belongs to a study of CD8+ T cells in alopecia areata. For the study at large: People stayed on tofacitinib for 6 to 18 months, then stopped the drug for 6 months.

This CDR3 region has 14 residues. Germline V gene data show CDR1 as SGHAT and CDR2 as FQNNGV. The trim removed 1 base at V and 7 bases at J, leaving 3 bases unmatched. TCR sequencing used cDNA made by reverse transcription of extracted RNA. Clones were sequenced by immunoSEQ multiplex PCR, and TCRdb holds only the in-frame ones, with some missing. The sample has roughly 150,000 clones, 45% to 60% seen once. Alopecia areata patients provided lesional scalp punch biopsies and peripheral blood, both collected for the study. Whole-study findings and limits: When scalp samples are sequenced, resident alphabeta T cells of normal skin are also captured. Patients shared TCRs less clearly than mice did, possibly for HLA-related reasons.

This TCR came from a human donor with alopecia areata. The sample here was CD8+ T cells sorted from blood, taken at week 0. The genes are TRBV11-2 and TRBJ2-2, with 7 nucleotides matching TRBD2. The CDR3, as DNA: TGTGCCAGCAGCTTAGCCCGCGGGAGCGGGGAGCTGTTTTTT. Translated: CASSLARGSGELFF.